This section outlines one T cell receptor (beta chain) sequence together with its context. This sample is drawn from a study of blood T cell repertoires in COVID-19. About the research overall: The United States, Italy and Spain supplied acute and convalescent COVID-19 samples. Sample material is recorded as cDNA or gDNA derived from T cells, B-cell-depleted T cells, or PBMCs.

The authors' processing: Amplification with reference gene primers provided the estimates of nucleated cell counts. Sequencing was performed with immunoSEQ multiplex PCR; in TCRdb, only in-frame clones are kept and a portion is missing. The V and J calls and clone size were taken over from that table, and D and trimming were inferred from the DNA. Of 120,000 to 150,000 clones listed, more than 75% are singletons. Germline loops: CDR1 MNHEY, CDR2 SVGAGI. V lost 6 bases and J lost 7, with 15 bases in between. The CDR3 runs 13 residues. This sequence was found in a man in his 60s with acute or convalescent COVID-19. J is TRBJ1-2 and V is TRBV6-5; TRBD1 might be the D (6 bases). Sequenced material: peripheral blood. As DNA, the CDR3 is TGTGCCAGCAGGTCCGGGACACGAGGTGGCTACACCTTC. It is translated as CASRSGTRGGYTF.